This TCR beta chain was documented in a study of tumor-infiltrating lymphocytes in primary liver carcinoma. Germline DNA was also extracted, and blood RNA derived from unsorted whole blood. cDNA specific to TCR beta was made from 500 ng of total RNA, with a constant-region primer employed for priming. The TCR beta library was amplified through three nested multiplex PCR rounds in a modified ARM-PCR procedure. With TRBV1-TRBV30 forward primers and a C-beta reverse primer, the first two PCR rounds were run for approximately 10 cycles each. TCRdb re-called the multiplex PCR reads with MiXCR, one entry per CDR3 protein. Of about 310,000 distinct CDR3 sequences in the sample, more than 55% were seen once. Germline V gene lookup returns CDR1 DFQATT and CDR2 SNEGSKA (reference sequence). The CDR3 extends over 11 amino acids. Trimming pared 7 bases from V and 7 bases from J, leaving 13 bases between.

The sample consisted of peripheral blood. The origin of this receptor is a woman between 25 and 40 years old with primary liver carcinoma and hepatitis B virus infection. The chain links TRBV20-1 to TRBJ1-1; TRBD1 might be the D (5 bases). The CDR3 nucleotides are TGCAGTGATAGTGGGGGGAATGAAGCTTTCTTT. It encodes CSDSGGNEAFF.